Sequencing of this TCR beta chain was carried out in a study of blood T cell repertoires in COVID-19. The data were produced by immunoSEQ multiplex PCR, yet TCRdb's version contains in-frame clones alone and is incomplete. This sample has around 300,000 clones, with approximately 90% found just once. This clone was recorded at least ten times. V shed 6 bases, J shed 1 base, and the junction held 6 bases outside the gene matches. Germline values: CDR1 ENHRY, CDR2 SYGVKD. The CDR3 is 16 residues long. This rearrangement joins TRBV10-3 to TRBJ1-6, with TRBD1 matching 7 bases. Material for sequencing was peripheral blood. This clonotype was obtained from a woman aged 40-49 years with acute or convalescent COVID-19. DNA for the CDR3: TGTGCCATCAGGGGAGACAGGGTATCCTATAATTCACCCCTCCACTTT. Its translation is CAIRGDRVSYNSPLHF.